These T cell receptor beta chains were read from a single sample in a study of radiation and T cells in renal cell carcinoma. Assay used: immunoSEQ multiplex PCR; TCRdb lists only in-frame clones, some missing. The table lists around 76,000 clones, about 80% of them singletons. This specimen consisted of blood, obtained from a patient whose treatment included radiotherapy and nephrectomy. Receptor source: a man between 60 and 75 years old with renal cell carcinoma. Each CDR3 is given with its conserved first and last residue. Fields, in order: D gene, V gene, clone size, J gene, CDR3 DNA, CDR3 protein. The D gene is left open where the match is weak. Some rows have no size entry. The others give once, few or many, or a class for an expanded clone.

d_call: TRBD2; v_call: TRBV7-9; clone_size: once; j_call: TRBJ2-5; cdr3_nt: TGTGCCAGCAGCTGGGAACTAGCGGGAGAAGAGACCCAGTACTTC; cdr3_aa: CASSWELAGEETQYF
d_call: TRBD2; v_call: TRBV11-2; clone_size: -; j_call: TRBJ2-7; cdr3_nt: TGTGCCAGCAGCCTGGCAGCGGGGGACTACGAGCAGTACTTC; cdr3_aa: CASSLAAGDYEQYF
d_call: TRBD2; v_call: TRBV7-9; clone_size: -; j_call: TRBJ2-7; cdr3_nt: TGTGCCAGCACCCCGATTATACTAGGACTAGCCTATCACCCCGGCGAGCAGTACTTC; cdr3_aa: CASTPIILGLAYHPGEQYF
d_call: -; v_call: TRBV30; clone_size: -; j_call: TRBJ1-6; cdr3_nt: TGTGCCTGGACCCATGGGGTGGATATCTCACCCCTCCACTTT; cdr3_aa: CAWTHGVDISPLHF
d_call: TRBD2; v_call: TRBV13; clone_size: -; j_call: TRBJ2-1; cdr3_nt: TGTGCCAGCAGCCCCGGGACTAGCGGATTCTACAATGAGCAGTTCTTC; cdr3_aa: CASSPGTSGFYNEQFF
d_call: -; v_call: TRBV21-1; clone_size: -; j_call: TRBJ2-2; cdr3_nt: TGTGCCAGCAGCAAAGCATGGACTAGCGGGAGAGGGGACACCGGGGAGCTGTTTTTT; cdr3_aa: CASSKAWTSGRGDTGELFF
d_call: -; v_call: TRBV2; clone_size: -; j_call: TRBJ1-5; cdr3_nt: TGTGCCAGCACCGGGTTAAGATCGGCCCAGCATTTT; cdr3_aa: CASTGLRSAQHF
d_call: TRBD1; v_call: TRBV7-2; clone_size: once; j_call: TRBJ2-7; cdr3_nt: TGTGCCAGCAGCTTGGACAGGGCCGGGTACGAGCAGTACTTC; cdr3_aa: CASSLDRAGYEQYF
d_call: -; v_call: TRBV7-3; clone_size: -; j_call: TRBJ2-1; cdr3_nt: TGTGCCAGCAGCTTCGGCAATGAGCAGTTCTTC; cdr3_aa: CASSFGNEQFF
d_call: -; v_call: TRBV6-1; clone_size: -; j_call: TRBJ2-5; cdr3_nt: TGTGCCAGCAGTGAAGTGCCGGGGCGGGGAGAGACCCAGTACTTC; cdr3_aa: CASSEVPGRGETQYF
d_call: -; v_call: TRBV5-1; clone_size: -; j_call: TRBJ2-5; cdr3_nt: TGCGCCAGCAGCTTGGCCGGGATAGCACAAGAGACCCAGTACTTC; cdr3_aa: CASSLAGIAQETQYF
d_call: -; v_call: TRBV27; clone_size: -; j_call: TRBJ1-1; cdr3_nt: TGTGCCAGCAGCCTCCGTGCCCGCTGGGGGGCTTTCTTT; cdr3_aa: CASSLRARWGAFF
d_call: TRBD1; v_call: TRBV2; clone_size: -; j_call: TRBJ1-1; cdr3_nt: TGTGCCAGCAGTCCGGGACAGGGGAAGGCGAGCGGCACTGAAGCTTTCTTT; cdr3_aa: CASSPGQGKASGTEAFF
d_call: -; v_call: TRBV11-1; clone_size: -; j_call: TRBJ1-3; cdr3_nt: TGTGCCAGCACCGCGATCCGATCTGGAAACACCATATATTTT; cdr3_aa: CASTAIRSGNTIYF
d_call: -; v_call: TRBV14; clone_size: -; j_call: TRBJ1-2; cdr3_nt: TGTGCCAGCAGCTCTTTCTTGGGCCCTAACTATGGCTACACCTTC; cdr3_aa: CASSSFLGPNYGYTF
d_call: TRBD2; v_call: TRBV6-1; clone_size: -; j_call: TRBJ2-2; cdr3_nt: TGTGCCAGCAAAAGACTAGCGGGCGGGGAGCTGTTTTTT; cdr3_aa: CASKRLAGGELFF
d_call: TRBD2; v_call: TRBV9; clone_size: -; j_call: TRBJ2-7; cdr3_nt: TGTGCCAGCAGCGGGAAACTAGCGGGAGGATCCTACGAGCAGTACTTC; cdr3_aa: CASSGKLAGGSYEQYF
d_call: -; v_call: TRBV21-1; clone_size: -; j_call: TRBJ2-3; cdr3_nt: TGTGCCAGCAGGATTAGTGGAATCGAGGGGAACAGGGGCACAGATACGCAGTATTTT; cdr3_aa: CASRISGIEGNRGTDTQYF
d_call: TRBD1; v_call: TRBV6-1; clone_size: -; j_call: TRBJ2-5; cdr3_nt: TGTGCCAGCAGTGACCCGGGACAGCCAGGCGGTATTCCCACCCAGTACTTC; cdr3_aa: CASSDPGQPGGIPTQYF
d_call: TRBD1; v_call: TRBV5-1; clone_size: -; j_call: TRBJ2-5; cdr3_nt: TGCGCCAGCAGCTCATACAGGGGGCAAGAGACCCAGTACTTC; cdr3_aa: CASSSYRGQETQYF
d_call: TRBD1; v_call: TRBV28; clone_size: -; j_call: TRBJ1-5; cdr3_nt: TGTGCCAGCAGTTTGGGGACAGGGAATCAGCCCCAGCATTTT; cdr3_aa: CASSLGTGNQPQHF
d_call: -; v_call: TRBV5-6; clone_size: -; j_call: TRBJ2-4; cdr3_nt: TGTGCCAGCAGCTTCCGACAGGTTTTAAACATTCAGTACTTC; cdr3_aa: CASSFRQVLNIQYF
d_call: -; v_call: TRBV29-1; clone_size: -; j_call: TRBJ2-2; cdr3_nt: TGCAGCGTATACAACGCCGGGGAGCTGTTTTTT; cdr3_aa: CSVYNAGELFF
d_call: TRBD2; v_call: TRBV19; clone_size: once; j_call: TRBJ2-1; cdr3_nt: TGTGCCAGTAGTTCCCAGCGGGAGTCTCCCTACAATGAGCAGTTCTTC; cdr3_aa: CASSSQRESPYNEQFF
d_call: TRBD1; v_call: TRBV4-1; clone_size: -; j_call: TRBJ1-1; cdr3_nt: TGCGCCAGCAGCCAAGATAGGACAGGGATCTTTGAAGCTTTCTTT; cdr3_aa: CASSQDRTGIFEAFF
d_call: -; v_call: TRBV4-1; clone_size: -; j_call: TRBJ2-2; cdr3_nt: TGCGCCAGCAGCCAAGGACTGGGGTCCTTAGCGCGAAAGTCCATTGACACCGGGGAGCTGTTTTTT; cdr3_aa: CASSQGLGSLARKSIDTGELFF
d_call: TRBD1; v_call: TRBV7-2; clone_size: -; j_call: TRBJ1-1; cdr3_nt: TGTGCCAGCAGCTTGGGGGACAGACGGAACACTGAAGCTTTCTTT; cdr3_aa: CASSLGDRRNTEAFF
d_call: TRBD1; v_call: TRBV10-1; clone_size: few; j_call: TRBJ2-1; cdr3_nt: TGCGCCAGCAGTCGGACAGGATACTACAATGAGCAGTTCTTC; cdr3_aa: CASSRTGYYNEQFF
d_call: TRBD1; v_call: TRBV10-3; clone_size: -; j_call: TRBJ1-1; cdr3_nt: TGTGCCATCAGTGGACAGGGTCCGGAAGCTTTCTTT; cdr3_aa: CAISGQGPEAFF
d_call: -; v_call: TRBV5-1; clone_size: -; j_call: TRBJ1-6; cdr3_nt: TGCGCCAGCAGCTTGGGGCACCTCACAGGGAATTCACCCCTCCACTTT; cdr3_aa: CASSLGHLTGNSPLHF
d_call: -; v_call: TRBV6-1; clone_size: once; j_call: TRBJ2-3; cdr3_nt: TGTGCCAGCAGTGGGCTGACAGATACGCAGTATTTT; cdr3_aa: CASSGLTDTQYF
d_call: -; v_call: TRBV11-3; clone_size: -; j_call: TRBJ2-2; cdr3_nt: TGTGCCATCGAAACCGGGGAGCTGTTTTTT; cdr3_aa: CAIETGELFF
d_call: -; v_call: TRBV2; clone_size: -; j_call: TRBJ2-7; cdr3_nt: TGTGCCAGCAGATCAGACAGCTACGAGCAGTACTTC; cdr3_aa: CASRSDSYEQYF
d_call: TRBD1; v_call: TRBV19; clone_size: -; j_call: TRBJ1-2; cdr3_nt: TGTGCCAGTAGTATAGTCGGGACAGGGGGCTATGGCTACACCTTC; cdr3_aa: CASSIVGTGGYGYTF
d_call: -; v_call: TRBV4-1; clone_size: -; j_call: TRBJ2-7; cdr3_nt: TGCGCCAGCAGCCAGCTCGGGGGCTCGGGAGAGCAGTACTTC; cdr3_aa: CASSQLGGSGEQYF
d_call: TRBD1; v_call: TRBV28; clone_size: few; j_call: TRBJ2-2; cdr3_nt: TGTGCCAGCAGTTCTGGGACAGGGGTCAGAACGAACACCGGGGAGCTGTTTTTT; cdr3_aa: CASSSGTGVRTNTGELFF
d_call: -; v_call: TRBV5-1; clone_size: -; j_call: TRBJ2-1; cdr3_nt: TGCGCCAGCAGCGCGCACTTCACCTCCTCCTACAATGAGCAGTTCTTC; cdr3_aa: CASSAHFTSSYNEQFF
d_call: -; v_call: TRBV30; clone_size: few; j_call: TRBJ1-1; cdr3_nt: TGTGCCTGGAGTTCATTAGGGTTTAACACTGAAGCTTTCTTT; cdr3_aa: CAWSSLGFNTEAFF
d_call: -; v_call: TRBV4-1; clone_size: -; j_call: TRBJ2-3; cdr3_nt: TGCGCCAGCAGCCAAGAGGGAGTTCGAACAGATACGCAGTATTTT; cdr3_aa: CASSQEGVRTDTQYF
d_call: TRBD1; v_call: TRBV5-1; clone_size: -; j_call: TRBJ2-7; cdr3_nt: TGCGCCAGCAGCTCTCGACAGGGGGGGATCTCCTACGAGCAGTACTTC; cdr3_aa: CASSSRQGGISYEQYF